These 6 T cell receptor beta chains share one sample of origin, sequenced in a study of OX40 agonist ivuxolimab in advanced cancers. Here immunoSEQ multiplex PCR was the method, and the copy in TCRdb shows in-frame clones only, minus some. Among tens of thousands of clones listed, about 85% were seen once. Sequenced here: CD4+ or CD8+ T cells sorted from blood, sampled in a trial of the OX40 agonist ivuxolimab. All receptors come from an adult with an advanced solid tumor such as melanoma, head and neck, liver or kidney cancer.

This clone was recorded only once. The chain uses TRBV14 and TRBJ2-7, with no clear D. The CDR3 contains 14 residues. From germline, CDR1 is SGHDN and CDR2 FVKESK. V lost 4 bases and J lost 3, with 13 bases in between. For the CDR3, the DNA is TGTGCCAGCAGCCCCCAGGTTTCCCTCTACGAGCAGTACTTC. Translating it yields CASSPQVSLYEQYF.

Remarks on this clone: Within the sample, other DNA sequences also encode this same CDR3. The rearrangement links TRBV2 to TRBJ2-2; 7 bases fit TRBD2. Germline CDR1 is SNHLY and CDR2 is FYNNEI. The CDR3 runs to 14 residues. With 6 bases clipped from V and 2 bases from J, the junction kept 3 bases outside the gene matches. CDR3 nucleotide sequence: TGTGCCAGCAGAGCGGGACTAAACACCGGGGAGCTGTTTTTT. Translating it yields CASRAGLNTGELFF.

Regarding this clone: Additional DNA sequences in this sample encode the identical CDR3. This chain joins TRBV10-3 and TRBJ2-7; D gene ambiguous. The CDR3 runs to 11 residues. The V and J ends lost 6 bases and 4 bases respectively, with 7 bases between them. Germline V gene data show CDR1 as ENHRY and CDR2 as SYGVKD. CDR3 coding DNA: TGTGCCATCAGCGACATGTACGAGCAGTACTTC. It yields the protein CAISDMYEQYF.

This chain links TRBV19 with TRBJ2-7; TRBD2 agrees at 10 bases. Germline V gene sequence: CDR1 LNHDA, CDR2 SQIVND (reference sequence). V shed 2 bases, J shed 5 bases, and the junction held 12 bases outside the gene matches. The CDR3 spans 17 residues. CDR3 DNA: TGTGCCAGTAGTATACGAGGTAGCGGGAGGTCCGGGGACGAGCAGTACTTC. Translating it yields CASSIRGSGRSGDEQYF. Complete variable domain (other parts from reference TRBV19 and TRBJ2-7): DGGITQSPKYLFRKEGQNVTLSCEQNLNHDAMYWYRQDPGQGLRLIYYSQIVNDFQKGDIAEGYSVSREKKESFPLTVTSAQKNPTAFYLCASSIRGSGRSGDEQYFGPGTRLTVT.

In its sample, this clone was seen once. The chain has TRBV7-6 and TRBJ1-1; D might be TRBD1 (5 bases). CDR1 SGHVS and CDR2 FNYEAQ come from the germline V gene. The ends were cut back, 3 bases at V and 8 bases at J, with 10 bases in the middle. The CDR3 sequence is 12 residues long. The chain's CDR3 is CASSFQGEEAFF. CDR3 in DNA: TGTGCCAGCAGCTTTCAGGGCGAGGAAGCTTTCTTT.

This clone was recorded once. The chain is built from TRBV6-6 and TRBJ1-2; a possible D gene is TRBD1 (6 bases). This CDR3 region has 15 residues. The germline CDR1 and CDR2 sequences are MNHNY and SVGAGI (reference sequence). The ends were cut back, 6 bases at V and 0 bases at J, with 14 bases in the middle. The CDR3 region is CASRLGQIANYGYTF. CDR3 coding DNA: TGTGCCAGCAGGTTGGGACAAATTGCTAACTATGGCTACACCTTC.